These T cell receptor beta chains were read from a single sample in a study of T cells in localized non-small cell lung cancer. Libraries were prepared by immunoSEQ multiplex PCR; TCRdb keeps only in-frame clonotypes and omits some of them. The table records about 34,000 clones, around 93% of them present only once. The sample in question was peripheral blood, obtained before any cancer treatment. Receptors originate from a female donor of 60 years or more with stage I lung adenocarcinoma. CDR3s include the opening cysteine and the closing phenylalanine or tryptophan. A D gene is named only where the DNA matches it firmly. Clone size, where shown, is once, few, many, or a class for clones that have expanded.

J gene: TRBJ1-2
V gene: TRBV4-3
clone size: -
D gene: TRBD1
CDR3 DNA: TGCGCCAGCAGCCGCGGGACAGCCTTAAACTATGGCTACACCTTC
CDR3 protein: CASSRGTALNYGYTF

J gene: TRBJ2-3
V gene: TRBV19
clone size: -
D gene: -
CDR3 DNA: TGTGCCAGTAGTACTGGGGCACTAGGCACAGATACGCAGTATTTT
CDR3 protein: CASSTGALGTDTQYF

J gene: TRBJ1-2
V gene: TRBV2
clone size: -
D gene: TRBD1
CDR3 DNA: TGTGCCAGCAGGGGACAGGAGTATGGCTACACCTTC
CDR3 protein: CASRGQEYGYTF

J gene: TRBJ1-1
V gene: TRBV7-9
clone size: -
D gene: -
CDR3 DNA: TGTGCCAGTAGCTTAGCGGTGGGGACAAGTAGCACTGAAGCTTTCTTT
CDR3 protein: CASSLAVGTSSTEAFF

J gene: TRBJ2-3
V gene: TRBV30
clone size: -
D gene: TRBD2
CDR3 DNA: TGTGCCTGTTCTAGCGGGCCAACCACAGATACGCAGTATTTT
CDR3 protein: CACSSGPTTDTQYF

J gene: TRBJ1-1
V gene: TRBV7-3
clone size: -
D gene: TRBD1
CDR3 DNA: TGTGCCAGCAGCGTAACGTCAGGGGGGACTGAAGCTTTCTTT
CDR3 protein: CASSVTSGGTEAFF

J gene: TRBJ1-5
V gene: TRBV6-5
clone size: -
D gene: -
CDR3 DNA: TGTGCCAGCAACCCAGACGGGGGGAGTCAGCCCCAGCATTTT
CDR3 protein: CASNPDGGSQPQHF

J gene: TRBJ1-1
V gene: TRBV4-3
clone size: -
D gene: -
CDR3 DNA: TGCGCCAGCAGCCTCGGACAGCTGAACACTGAAGCTTTCTTT
CDR3 protein: CASSLGQLNTEAFF

J gene: TRBJ1-2
V gene: TRBV11-3
clone size: -
D gene: TRBD1
CDR3 DNA: TGTGCCAGCAGGAACCCGACAGGGAACGGTGGCTACACCTTC
CDR3 protein: CASRNPTGNGGYTF

J gene: TRBJ2-1
V gene: TRBV2
clone size: once
D gene: TRBD1
CDR3 DNA: TGTGCCAGCAGTGTGAGGGACAGGGGGCTCTTC
CDR3 protein: CASSVRDRGLF

J gene: TRBJ2-1
V gene: TRBV6-6
clone size: -
D gene: -
CDR3 DNA: TGTGCTAGCTCCTACAATGAGCAGTTCTTC
CDR3 protein: CASSYNEQFF

J gene: TRBJ2-3
V gene: TRBV11-2
clone size: -
D gene: -
CDR3 DNA: TGTGCCAGCAGCTTAATCCCTAGCGCGTTGACAGATACGCAGTATTTT
CDR3 protein: CASSLIPSALTDTQYF

J gene: TRBJ2-1
V gene: TRBV7-2
clone size: -
D gene: TRBD2
CDR3 DNA: TGTGCCAGCAGCGTCCAAGGCGGGGGGCCCAATGAGCAGTTCTTC
CDR3 protein: CASSVQGGGPNEQFF

J gene: TRBJ1-1
V gene: TRBV6-1
clone size: -
D gene: -
CDR3 DNA: TGTGCCAGCAGTGAAGAACTTGTGCTTGAAGCTTTCTTT
CDR3 protein: CASSEELVLEAFF

J gene: TRBJ2-3
V gene: TRBV23-1
clone size: -
D gene: -
CDR3 DNA: TGCGCCAGCAGTCAACCCCAGGGGAGGGGAACAGATACGCAGTATTTT
CDR3 protein: CASSQPQGRGTDTQYF

J gene: TRBJ2-3
V gene: TRBV21-1
clone size: -
D gene: -
CDR3 DNA: TGTGCCAGCAGCAAAGACAATGGGCCCCCTAGCACAGATACGCAGTATTTT
CDR3 protein: CASSKDNGPPSTDTQYF

J gene: TRBJ2-7
V gene: TRBV15
clone size: once
D gene: -
CDR3 DNA: TGTGCCACCAGCAGGGACGCAACCTACGAGCAGTACTTC
CDR3 protein: CATSRDATYEQYF

J gene: TRBJ2-3
V gene: TRBV30
clone size: -
D gene: -
CDR3 DNA: TGTGCCCGAGATCGGCAGGGCACAGATACGCAGTATTTT
CDR3 protein: CARDRQGTDTQYF

J gene: TRBJ1-3
V gene: TRBV4-3
clone size: -
D gene: -
CDR3 DNA: TGCGCCAGCAGCCAAGAACGGGGTAGGAACACCATATATTTT
CDR3 protein: CASSQERGRNTIYF

J gene: TRBJ2-4
V gene: TRBV19
clone size: -
D gene: TRBD1
CDR3 DNA: TGTACCAGTACCAAGTACCGGGACAGGGAAGCCAAAAACATTCAGTACTTC
CDR3 protein: CTSTKYRDREAKNIQYF

J gene: TRBJ2-1
V gene: TRBV4-3
clone size: -
D gene: TRBD1
CDR3 DNA: TGCGCCAGCAGCCAAGGACAGGGAGACTCTCGGGTCTTC
CDR3 protein: CASSQGQGDSRVF

J gene: TRBJ2-1
V gene: TRBV10-1
clone size: -
D gene: -
CDR3 DNA: TGCGCCAGCAGCCCGTACGGAAGAGATTACAATGAGCAGTTCTTC
CDR3 protein: CASSPYGRDYNEQFF

J gene: TRBJ2-5
V gene: TRBV23-1
clone size: once
D gene: -
CDR3 DNA: TGCGCCAGCAGTCAATCGAAAGCCAGGGGAGAGACCCAGTACTTC
CDR3 protein: CASSQSKARGETQYF

J gene: TRBJ2-6
V gene: TRBV30
clone size: -
D gene: -
CDR3 DNA: TGTGCCTGGAGTAGCTCTGGGGCCAACGTCCTGACTTTC
CDR3 protein: CAWSSSGANVLTF

J gene: TRBJ2-2
V gene: TRBV5-4
clone size: -
D gene: TRBD2
CDR3 DNA: TGTGCCAGCAGCTTGAGGGCTAGCGGGGGGACCGGGGAGCTGTTTTTT
CDR3 protein: CASSLRASGGTGELFF

J gene: TRBJ2-1
V gene: TRBV18
clone size: -
D gene: -
CDR3 DNA: TGTGCCAGCTCACAAGGGCGGGAGAGGGGGTTCTACAATGAGCAGTTCTTC
CDR3 protein: CASSQGRERGFYNEQFF

J gene: TRBJ2-4
V gene: TRBV11-2
clone size: -
D gene: TRBD1
CDR3 DNA: TGTGCCAGCAGCTCCAACCCGGACAGGGGCCCAAAGTACTTC
CDR3 protein: CASSSNPDRGPKYF

J gene: TRBJ2-2
V gene: TRBV5-1
clone size: -
D gene: -
CDR3 DNA: TGCGCCAGCAGCTTGGGGACGGATTACAGCGGGGAGCTGTTTTTT
CDR3 protein: CASSLGTDYSGELFF

J gene: TRBJ2-5
V gene: TRBV6-5
clone size: -
D gene: TRBD2
CDR3 DNA: TGTGCCAGCAGTTACTCGGGACTAGGGGGTGAGACCCAGTACTTC
CDR3 protein: CASSYSGLGGETQYF

J gene: TRBJ1-2
V gene: TRBV6-6
clone size: -
D gene: -
CDR3 DNA: TGTGCCAGCAGCCCGGGGACCTTAGGGGGCTATGGCTACACCTTC
CDR3 protein: CASSPGTLGGYGYTF

J gene: TRBJ2-3
V gene: TRBV4-3
clone size: -
D gene: -
CDR3 DNA: TGCGCCAGCAGCCCTATGGGAGATACGCAGTATTTT
CDR3 protein: CASSPMGDTQYF

J gene: TRBJ1-1
V gene: TRBV5-4
clone size: -
D gene: -
CDR3 DNA: TGTGCCAGCAGCCCCAGTCCAAACACTGAAGCTTTCTTT
CDR3 protein: CASSPSPNTEAFF

J gene: TRBJ2-4
V gene: TRBV7-2
clone size: few
D gene: TRBD2
CDR3 DNA: TGTGCCAGCAGCTTAAATAGCGGGGGTTCAAGAAACATTCAGTACTTC
CDR3 protein: CASSLNSGGSRNIQYF

J gene: TRBJ2-7
V gene: TRBV7-3
clone size: -
D gene: TRBD2
CDR3 DNA: TGTGCCAGCAGCTTAAATTTTTGGGGACTAGTATTTTACGAGCAGTACTTC
CDR3 protein: CASSLNFWGLVFYEQYF

J gene: TRBJ2-7
V gene: TRBV30
clone size: -
D gene: -
CDR3 DNA: TGTGCCTGGAGTGTAACGGGCACCACCTACGAGCAGTACTTC
CDR3 protein: CAWSVTGTTYEQYF

J gene: TRBJ2-3
V gene: TRBV28
clone size: -
D gene: TRBD1
CDR3 DNA: TGTGCCAGCAGCTTGGGACAGGGTCCAGATACGCAGTATTTT
CDR3 protein: CASSLGQGPDTQYF

J gene: TRBJ2-2
V gene: TRBV2
clone size: -
D gene: -
CDR3 DNA: TGTGCCAGCACCCCTGTCCGAGCCGGGGAGCTGTTTTTT
CDR3 protein: CASTPVRAGELFF

J gene: TRBJ1-5
V gene: TRBV30
clone size: -
D gene: -
CDR3 DNA: TGTGCCTGGAGTGATTTTAGCAATCAGCCCCAGCATTTT
CDR3 protein: CAWSDFSNQPQHF

J gene: TRBJ2-5
V gene: TRBV18
clone size: -
D gene: -
CDR3 DNA: TGTGCCAGCTCACCTTCGGGGGCGGAGACCCAGTACTTC
CDR3 protein: CASSPSGAETQYF

J gene: TRBJ2-5
V gene: TRBV11-2
clone size: once
D gene: -
CDR3 DNA: TGTGCCAGCAGCTTAGATACTTTTCAAGAGACCCAGTACTTC
CDR3 protein: CASSLDTFQETQYF

J gene: TRBJ2-1
V gene: TRBV9
clone size: -
D gene: TRBD2
CDR3 DNA: TGTGCCGGGGCGGTGGGACTAGCGTCTTCCAATGAGCAGTTCTTC
CDR3 protein: CAGAVGLASSNEQFF

J gene: TRBJ2-1
V gene: TRBV4-2
clone size: -
D gene: -
CDR3 DNA: TGTGCCAGCAGCCATGGGACCGCCGACAATGAGCAGTTCTTC
CDR3 protein: CASSHGTADNEQFF

J gene: TRBJ1-3
V gene: TRBV5-6
clone size: -
D gene: TRBD1
CDR3 DNA: TGTGCCAGCAGCTTGGAAGTCGGGACAGGGGGCCCTGGAAACACCATATATTTT
CDR3 protein: CASSLEVGTGGPGNTIYF

J gene: TRBJ1-2
V gene: TRBV5-1
clone size: once
D gene: -
CDR3 DNA: TGCGCCAGCAGTCAAACGGTGGGATTTAACTATGGCTACACCTTC
CDR3 protein: CASSQTVGFNYGYTF

J gene: TRBJ1-2
V gene: TRBV25-1
clone size: -
D gene: -
CDR3 DNA: TGTGCCAGCAGTGTTACAGGGAGAGACTATGGCTACACCTTC
CDR3 protein: CASSVTGRDYGYTF

J gene: TRBJ1-2
V gene: TRBV18
clone size: -
D gene: -
CDR3 DNA: TGTGCCAGCTCGTCGACAGGAATCTATGGCTACACCTTC
CDR3 protein: CASSSTGIYGYTF

J gene: TRBJ1-3
V gene: TRBV9
clone size: once
D gene: -
CDR3 DNA: TGTGCCAGCAGCGTAGCTGGGCAGACCTCTGGAAACACCATATATTTT
CDR3 protein: CASSVAGQTSGNTIYF

J gene: TRBJ2-7
V gene: TRBV10-3
clone size: -
D gene: -
CDR3 DNA: TGTGCCATCAGTCAGAGCTACGAGCAGTACTTC
CDR3 protein: CAISQSYEQYF

J gene: TRBJ1-1
V gene: TRBV18
clone size: once
D gene: -
CDR3 DNA: TGTGCCAGCTCACCACCCCCCGGGCTCACTGAAGCTTTCTTT
CDR3 protein: CASSPPPGLTEAFF

J gene: TRBJ2-1
V gene: TRBV10-2
clone size: -
D gene: TRBD2
CDR3 DNA: TGCGCCAGCGGGCGGGGGGGCATGAATGAGCAGTTCTTC
CDR3 protein: CASGRGGMNEQFF

J gene: TRBJ1-3
V gene: TRBV10-3
clone size: -
D gene: -
CDR3 DNA: TGTGCCATCAGTGAGTGGGGAAGAGCTGGAAACACCATATATTTT
CDR3 protein: CAISEWGRAGNTIYF

J gene: TRBJ2-2
V gene: TRBV7-3
clone size: once
D gene: TRBD1
CDR3 DNA: TGTGCCAGCAGCCCCAACCCAGGGGGCGCGGGCGGGGAGCTGTTTTTT
CDR3 protein: CASSPNPGGAGGELFF

J gene: TRBJ2-5
V gene: TRBV15
clone size: -
D gene: -
CDR3 DNA: TGTGCCACCAGCAGTCGGGACATTAGGGAGACCCAGTACTTC
CDR3 protein: CATSSRDIRETQYF

J gene: TRBJ2-1
V gene: TRBV9
clone size: -
D gene: -
CDR3 DNA: TGTGCCAGCAGCGTAGGTGCAAGCTCCTACAATGAGCAGTTCTTC
CDR3 protein: CASSVGASSYNEQFF

J gene: TRBJ1-5
V gene: TRBV7-9
clone size: -
D gene: -
CDR3 DNA: TGTGCCAGCAGCTTAGGAAGGGATCAGCCCCAGCATTTT
CDR3 protein: CASSLGRDQPQHF

J gene: TRBJ2-7
V gene: TRBV7-2
clone size: -
D gene: -
CDR3 DNA: TGTGCCAGCAGCCTAAGTAGGCGGTCCTACGAGCAGTACTTC
CDR3 protein: CASSLSRRSYEQYF

J gene: TRBJ1-5
V gene: TRBV28
clone size: -
D gene: -
CDR3 DNA: TGTGCCAGCAGGGTATGGGGGGTTGGAAGCAATCAGCCCCAGCATTTT
CDR3 protein: CASRVWGVGSNQPQHF

J gene: TRBJ1-5
V gene: TRBV30
clone size: -
D gene: TRBD1
CDR3 DNA: TGTGCCTGGAGCCGACAGGGCATCTATCAGCCCCAGCATTTT
CDR3 protein: CAWSRQGIYQPQHF